One and the same sample provided the 18 T cell receptor beta chains below, sequenced in a study of beta chain features in type 1 diabetes. Expressed TCRB transcripts were sequenced because the entire RNA isolate underwent reverse transcription. Some clones are missing from TCRdb's copy, which holds only in-frame ones; the method was immunoSEQ multiplex PCR. The sample comprises approximately 470,000 clones, about 30% of which are singletons, and roughly 0.06% rests with the top ten. Source material: naive CD4+ T cells from blood. These TCRs come from a man aged 18 to 29 in good health.

This chain joins TRBV20-1 and TRBJ2-1; D gene unclear. V lost 7 bases and J lost 8, with 12 bases in between. The CDR3 loop spans 11 amino acids. The germline gives CDR1 DFQATT, CDR2 SNEGSKA (reference sequence). The DNA of the CDR3 is TGCAGTGGAGTGATTGGGGATGAGCAGTTCTTC. Protein product: CSGVIGDEQFF.

This clone was observed a few times. The gene calls are TRBV5-1 and TRBJ2-5; 8 bases align to TRBD1. V trimming: 6 bases; J trimming: 4 bases; junction bases outside the gene matches: 11. There are 15 residues in the CDR3. Per the germline V gene, CDR1 is SGHRS and CDR2 is YFSETQ. The CDR3 sequence is CASTLTGTGGETQYF. CDR3 DNA: TGCGCCAGCACTTTAACCGGGACAGGCGGAGAGACCCAGTACTTC.

This clone came up a few times. V is TRBV4-2 and J is TRBJ2-1; maybe TRBD2 (7 bases). Germline-derived CDR1 and CDR2 are LGHNA and YNFKEQ. The CDR3 consists of 15 residues. Trimming pared 0 bases from V and 8 bases from J, leaving 14 bases between. The CDR3 sequence is CASSQERGRSDEQFF. The CDR3 bases are TGTGCCAGCAGCCAAGAGCGGGGGCGAAGTGATGAGCAGTTCTTC.

The table lists this clone with a count of one. The chain recombines TRBV28 with TRBJ2-5; possible D gene TRBD2, 5 bases. The germline gives CDR1 MDHEN, CDR2 SYDVKM. The V end lost 4 bases, the J end lost 0 bases, and 9 bases lay between the germline ends. The CDR3 totals 14 residues. The CDR3, as DNA: TGTGCCAGCAGTTACTCGGGGAACCAAGAGACCCAGTACTTC. It translates to CASSYSGNQETQYF.

The V call is TRBV7-2, the J call TRBJ2-7; 7 bases agree with TRBD2. In germline, CDR1 is SGHTA, CDR2 FQGNSA. The ends lost 6 bases at V and 0 bases at J; junction bases unmatched: 5. The CDR3 sequence is 14 residues long. CDR3: CASSLWTSSYEQYF. CDR3 coding DNA: TGTGCCAGCAGTCTTTGGACTAGCTCCTACGAGCAGTACTTC.

The chain is built from TRBV19 and TRBJ2-1; 9 positions match TRBD1. CDR3 length: 14 amino acids. J lost 7 bases, V lost 7 bases, and 8 bases had no gene match. Germline loops: CDR1 LNHDA, CDR2 SQIVND (reference sequence). The CDR3 DNA follows: TGTGCCAGTATCCGGACAGGGGAAGGGAATGAGCAGTTCTTC. It specifies CASIRTGEGNEQFF. The whole variable domain, remainder taken from reference TRBV19 and TRBJ2-1, is DGGITQSPKYLFRKEGQNVTLSCEQNLNHDAMYWYRQDPGQGLRLIYYSQIVNDFQKGDIAEGYSVSREKKESFPLTVTSAQKNPTAFYLCASIRTGEGNEQFFGPGTRLTVL.

There are a few counts of this clone. The chain links TRBV11-2 to TRBJ2-3; no clear D gene. V was shortened by 2 bases and J by 1 base, with 10 bases between the two germline ends. The CDR3 is made up of 15 amino acids. Germline V gene sequence: CDR1 SGHAT, CDR2 FQNNGV. CDR3 DNA: TGTGCCAGCAGCTTATTCCCCCGGGGCACAGATACGCAGTATTTT. The encoded protein is CASSLFPRGTDTQYF. The full variable domain, with the rest looked up from reference TRBV11-2 and TRBJ2-3, is EAGVAQSPRYKIIEKRQSVAFWCNPISGHATLYWYQQILGQGPKLLIQFQNNGVVDDSQLPKDRFSAERLKGVDSTLKIQPAKLEDSAVYLCASSLFPRGTDTQYFGPGTRLTVL.

This clone appeared a few times. The chain uses TRBV18 and TRBJ1-2, with 7 bases identical to TRBD1. The CDR3 extends over 14 amino acids. With 2 bases clipped from V and 3 bases from J, the junction kept 3 bases outside the gene matches. Germline loops: CDR1 KGHSH, CDR2 LQKENI. As DNA, the CDR3 is TGTGCCAGCTCACCAGAGGGGGCAGACTATGGCTACACCTTC. Residues: CASSPEGADYGYTF.

This clone was counted a few times. This chain joins TRBV29-1 and TRBJ2-7, with TRBD1 as a possible D gene (6 bases). The germline V and J ends were trimmed by 7 bases and 0 bases, with 10 bases remaining between them. Looked up from germline, CDR1 is SQVTM and CDR2 is ANQGSEA. There are 12 residues in the CDR3. CDR3 in DNA: TGCAGCGGCGGACAGAGCTCCTACGAGCAGTACTTC. Residues: CSGGQSSYEQYF.

V is TRBV10-3 and J is TRBJ2-3, with 12 bases aligning to TRBD1. The CDR3 has 14 residues. The V segment lost 6 bases and the J segment 4 bases; nucleotides outside the gene matches: 2. Germline CDR1 ENHRY, CDR2 SYGVKD. This CDR3 is CAIRGTGGPDTQYF. The CDR3 DNA reads TGTGCCATCAGAGGGACAGGGGGCCCAGATACGCAGTATTTT.

The chain recombines TRBV27 with TRBJ1-5; tentatively, D is TRBD1 (5 bases). CDR3 length equals 12 residues. Germline V gives CDR1 MNHEY, CDR2 SMNVEV (reference sequence). The germline V and J ends were trimmed by 6 bases and 4 bases, with 7 bases remaining between them. CDR3 in DNA: TGTGCCAGCAGGGGACTAAATCAGCCCCAGCATTTT. Amino acid sequence: CASRGLNQPQHF.

In its sample, this clone was seen a few times. The chain couples TRBV7-2 to TRBJ1-5; 7 bases match TRBD1. There are 15 residues in the CDR3. CDR1 and CDR2 from the germline V gene are SGHTA and FQGNSA. The ends lost 5 bases at V and 6 bases at J; junction bases unmatched: 10. CDR3 DNA sequence: TGTGCCAGCAGCCCTTCGGGCAGGGGGAGTCAGCCCCAGCATTTT. Translating gives CASSPSGRGSQPQHF.

This clone has a handful of counts. The CDR3 DNA sequence: TGTGCCAGCAGCTTCCAGGTGACCTACAATGAGCAGTTCTTC. The encoded protein is CASSFQVTYNEQFF. J is TRBJ2-1 and V is TRBV7-2, with D unclear. The germline gives CDR1 SGHTA, CDR2 FQGNSA. Trimming removed 3 bases at V and 2 bases at J, with 8 bases between. The CDR3 consists of 14 residues.

The chain recombines TRBV21-1 with TRBJ1-2; the D segment call TRBD1 is taken from the table without a DNA check. TRBV21-1 is tagged as a pseudogene. The CDR3 sequence is 16 residues long. The CDR3 spells CASSTGHPKRDYGYTF. The CDR3 nucleotides read TGTGCCAGCAGCACGGGACACCCCAAGAGGGACTATGGCTACACCTTC.

The genes are TRBV5-4 and TRBJ2-3; possibly TRBD2 for D (6 bases). Germline-derived CDR1 and CDR2 are SGHNT and YYREEE (reference sequence). This CDR3 contains 13 residues. V was trimmed by 4 bases and J by 2 bases, leaving 8 bases between them. CDR3 residues: CASSRDFTDTQYF. The CDR3 region has the DNA TGTGCCAGCAGCCGGGACTTCACAGATACGCAGTATTTT.

The genes are TRBV30 and TRBJ1-5; a possible D gene is TRBD1 (5 bases). CDR1 is GTSNPN, CDR2 SVGIG, per germline (reference sequence). Trimming cost V 0 bases and J 0 bases, with 12 bases left between them. CDR3 size: 16 residues. CDR3 bases: TGTGCCTGGAGTGTACTCAGGGCAGATAGCAATCAGCCCCAGCATTTT. It yields the protein CAWSVLRADSNQPQHF.

This sequence joins TRBV5-1 and TRBJ2-5; 8 positions agree with TRBD1. Germline V gene sequence: CDR1 SGHRS, CDR2 YFSETQ. The CDR3 loop spans 14 amino acids. V was clipped by 3 bases and J by 3 bases; unmatched bases: 4. Written as DNA, the CDR3 is TGCGCCAGCAGCTCCTTGGGACAGGAAGAGACCCAGTACTTC. This sequence encodes CASSSLGQEETQYF. Full variable domain (remainder filled in from reference TRBV5-1 and TRBJ2-5): KAGVTQTPRYLIKTRGQQVTLSCSPISGHRSVSWYQQTPGQGLQFLFEYFSETQRNKGNFPGRFSGRQFSNSRSEMNVSTLELGDSALYLCASSSLGQEETQYFGPGTRLLVL.

The V and J genes are TRBV29-1 and TRBJ2-3; weak D call: TRBD1 (6 bases). The germline V and J ends were trimmed by 1 base and 1 base, with 15 bases remaining between them. Germline CDR1 SQVTM, CDR2 ANQGSEA. The CDR3 has 16 amino acids. CDR3 DNA: TGCAGCGTTGAAGGGGGGCAGGGCGGTGGCACAGATACGCAGTATTTT. The encoded protein is CSVEGGQGGGTDTQYF.